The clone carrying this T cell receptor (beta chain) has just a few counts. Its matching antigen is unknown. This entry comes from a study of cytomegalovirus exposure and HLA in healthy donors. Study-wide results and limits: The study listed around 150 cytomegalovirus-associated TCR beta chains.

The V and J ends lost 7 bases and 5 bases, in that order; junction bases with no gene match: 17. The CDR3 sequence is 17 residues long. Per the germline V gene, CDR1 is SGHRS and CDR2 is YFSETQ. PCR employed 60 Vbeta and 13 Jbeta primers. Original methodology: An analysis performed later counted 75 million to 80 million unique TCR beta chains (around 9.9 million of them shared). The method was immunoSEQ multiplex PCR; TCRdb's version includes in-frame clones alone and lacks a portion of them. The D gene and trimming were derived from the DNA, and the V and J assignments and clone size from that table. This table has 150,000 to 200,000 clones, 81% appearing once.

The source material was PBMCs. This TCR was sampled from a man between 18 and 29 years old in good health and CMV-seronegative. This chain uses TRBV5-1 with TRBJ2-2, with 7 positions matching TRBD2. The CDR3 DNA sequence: TGCGCCAGCCGCAGAGGGAGCGGGGCTGGGGTTACCGGGGAGCTGTTTTTT. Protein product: CASRRGSGAGVTGELFF. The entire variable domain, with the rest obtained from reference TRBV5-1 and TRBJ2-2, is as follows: KAGVTQTPRYLIKTRGQQVTLSCSPISGHRSVSWYQQTPGQGLQFLFEYFSETQRNKGNFPGRFSGRQFSNSRSEMNVSTLELGDSALYLCASRRGSGAGVTGELFFGEGSRLTVL.